This TCR beta chain was observed in a study of blood T cell repertoires in COVID-19 (dated by TCRdb to the early 2020s). A note on the overall study: The collaborator samples originated in the United States, Italy and Spain and spanned the acute and convalescent phases of COVID-19. Where available, HLA class I and class II types were taken from metadata supplied by the sample provider and were not determined by assay-based typing. Subjects who had been exposed to COVID-19, were actively infected with it, or had recovered from it provided the deeply sampled blood TCRbeta repertoires that made up the dataset. Samples were obtained from the ongoing ImmuneRACE study (first 160 participants) and from 1,200 or so subjects provided by 6 global collaborators. The material from the prospective study consisted of cDNA or gDNA derived from T cells, B-cell-depleted T cells, or PBMCs. A de-identified subject ID, COVID-19 status, age in years and sex were almost always included in the sample metadata. The repertoires were made available in a free public database intended to serve as a resource for research on the immune response to SARS-CoV-2. General conclusions and limits of the study: The quantity of clinical and demographic metadata differed by source and by participant and was supplied without curation.

Sequences LGHDT (CDR1) and YNNKEL (CDR2) are obtained from the germline V gene (reference sequence). The CDR3 covers 13 residues, taking in both the cysteine and the phenylalanine. The only DNA kept is the CDR3, 39 bases in frame from the first base. V is reduced by 1 base and J by 14 bases, leaving a spacing of 12 bases between them. Collaborating institutions collected whole blood in K2EDTA tubes following their own protocols. Collaborator samples were shipped for TCRbeta analysis as frozen whole blood, isolated PBMCs, or DNA extracted from either sample type. TCRbeta CDR3 regions were amplified from genomic DNA using the immunoSEQ Assay, a bias-controlled multiplex PCR. Under the source paper's analysis protocol: Within the assay, amplification of reference gene primers was used to estimate how many nucleated cells each sample contained. To quantify the absolute abundance of each unique TCRbeta CDR3 rearrangement, sequence reads were collapsed and filtered. Productive Simpson clonality was computed per sample as the square root of Simpson's diversity index over productive rearrangements. This is the immuneACCESS table as TCRdb keeps it, with only in-frame sequences that have V and J called. A part of the clones is gone; compared with another copy, unresolved V genes explain less than half, and the rest is unexplained. The DNA gave D and trimming, while V, J and clone size come from that table. The table for this sample lists 55,000 to 80,000 clones; roughly 83% of them were counted only once. Clones ranked in the top ten supply over 25% of the sample.

As to this clone: Its antigen remains unidentified. No base qualities exist here, and no much larger clone lies one base off it.

The rearrangement combines TRBV3-1 (or the pseudogene TRBV3-2) with TRBJ1-6; a tentative D match to TRBD1 spans 6 bases. This TCR came from a man between 65 and 85 years old with acute or convalescent COVID-19. The sequencing sample was made of peripheral blood. The base sequence is TGTGCCAGCAGCCAAGGGACAGAGGGTGCCCTCCACTTT. It is translated as CASSQGTEGALHF.